This TCR beta chain was observed in a study of brain T cells in children with intractable seizures. Study-wide findings and caveats: Viral specificity was inferred only from CDR3 similarity; HCMV serostatus was unknown.

Assay used: immunoSEQ multiplex PCR; TCRdb lists only in-frame clones, some missing. The sample consists of about 40,000 clones, approximately 92% of them appearing once. Only cases whose brain tissue showed the highest T cell transcript signatures were sequenced. Patients received at least one anti-epileptic drug before surgery. A remark on this clone: What it recognizes is unknown.

This CDR3 is 15 amino acids long. V gave up 0 bases and J gave up 2 bases, with 8 bases separating them. Germline CDR1 reads MNHEY; CDR2 reads SVGAGI. The chain couples TRBV6-5 to TRBJ2-1; D remains unclear. The sequence came from a girl aged 2-10 years with tuberous sclerosis and intractable seizures. Sequenced here: peripheral blood, sampled at surgery. CDR3 amino acids: CASSYSSAAYNEQFF. CDR3 nucleotides: TGTGCCAGCAGTTACTCTTCTGCTGCCTACAATGAGCAGTTCTTC.